This T cell receptor beta chain derives from a study of spatial heterogeneity in lung cancer. Turning to the study itself: Samples were donated by 72 untreated early-stage non-small cell lung cancer patients.

The CDR3 covers 14 residues. V dropped 7 bases and J dropped 5 bases, with 15 bases sitting between them. Germline values: CDR1 KGHSH, CDR2 LQKENI. All TCR cDNA molecules were individually tagged with a unique molecular identifier. TCRdb passed the 5' RACE reads through MiXCR, listing each CDR3 protein once. The table records roughly 120,000 distinct CDR3 sequences, 10% to 15% of them present only once. Time point specified: blood at routine non-recurrence follow-up after resection. Whole RNA, which was extracted from tumor, nontumor lung tissue or frozen PBMC, was sequenced without any cell sorting. This clonotype showed up just a few times.

This material consisted of PBMCs, taken at follow-up. This receptor was obtained from a male donor with early-stage non-small cell lung cancer. The chain carries TRBV18 and TRBJ2-1, with TRBD1 as a possible D gene (6 bases). The CDR3 spells CASFRDRSDNEQFF. Written as DNA, the CDR3 is TGTGCCAGCTTCAGAGACAGGTCGGACAATGAGCAGTTCTTC.